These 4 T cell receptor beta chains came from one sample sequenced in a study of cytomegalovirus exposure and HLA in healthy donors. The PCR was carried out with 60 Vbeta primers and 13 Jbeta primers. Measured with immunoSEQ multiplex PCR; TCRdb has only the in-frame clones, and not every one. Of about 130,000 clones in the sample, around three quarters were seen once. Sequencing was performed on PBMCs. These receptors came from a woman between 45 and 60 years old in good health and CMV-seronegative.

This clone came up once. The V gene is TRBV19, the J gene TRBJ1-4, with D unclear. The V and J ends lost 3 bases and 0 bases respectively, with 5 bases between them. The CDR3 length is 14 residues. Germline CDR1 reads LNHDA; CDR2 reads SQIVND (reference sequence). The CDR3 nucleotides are TGTGCCAGTAGTATTCTGTCAACTAATGAAAAACTGTTTTTT. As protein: CASSILSTNEKLFF.

CDR3: CASSLGASGANVLTF. In nucleotides, the CDR3 is TGTGCCAGCAGCTTAGGGGCCTCTGGGGCCAACGTCCTGACTTTC. The J gene is TRBJ2-6, the V gene TRBV7-8; D is uncertain. CDR1 is SGHVS, CDR2 FQNEAQ, per germline. The CDR3 is 15 amino acids. Trimming removed 1 base from V and 0 bases from J, with 4 bases in between.

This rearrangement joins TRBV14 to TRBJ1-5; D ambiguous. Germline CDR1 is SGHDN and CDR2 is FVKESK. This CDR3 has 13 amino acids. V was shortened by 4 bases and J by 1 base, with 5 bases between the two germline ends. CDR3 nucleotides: TGTGCCAGCAGCCTCAGAAGCAATCAGCCCCAGCATTTT. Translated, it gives CASSLRSNQPQHF. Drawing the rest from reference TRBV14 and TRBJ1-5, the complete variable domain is EAGVTQFPSHSVIEKGQTVTLRCDPISGHDNLYWYRRVMGKEIKFLLHFVKESKQDESGMPNNRFLAERTGGTYSTLKVQPAELEDSGVYFCASSLRSNQPQHFGDGTRLSIL.

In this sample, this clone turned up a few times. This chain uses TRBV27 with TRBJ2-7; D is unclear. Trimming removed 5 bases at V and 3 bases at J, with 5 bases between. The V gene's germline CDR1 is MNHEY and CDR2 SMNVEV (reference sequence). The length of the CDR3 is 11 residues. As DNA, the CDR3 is TGTGCCAGCAGTCGCGGCTACGAGCAGTACTTC. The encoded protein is CASSRGYEQYF.